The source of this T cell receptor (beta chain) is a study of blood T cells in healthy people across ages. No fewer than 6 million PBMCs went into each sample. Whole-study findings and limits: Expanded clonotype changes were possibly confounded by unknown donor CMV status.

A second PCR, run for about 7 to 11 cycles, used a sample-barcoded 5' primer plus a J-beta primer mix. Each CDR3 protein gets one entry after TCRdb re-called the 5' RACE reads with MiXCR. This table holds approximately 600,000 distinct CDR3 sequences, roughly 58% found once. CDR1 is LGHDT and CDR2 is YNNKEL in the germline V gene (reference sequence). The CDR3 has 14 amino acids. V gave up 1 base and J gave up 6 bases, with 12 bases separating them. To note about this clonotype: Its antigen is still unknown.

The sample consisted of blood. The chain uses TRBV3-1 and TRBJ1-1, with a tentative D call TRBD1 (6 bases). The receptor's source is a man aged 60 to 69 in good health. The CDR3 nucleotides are TGTGCCAGCAGCCAAGGGGGGCATCTCGCTGAAGCTTTCTTT. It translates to CASSQGGHLAEAFF.